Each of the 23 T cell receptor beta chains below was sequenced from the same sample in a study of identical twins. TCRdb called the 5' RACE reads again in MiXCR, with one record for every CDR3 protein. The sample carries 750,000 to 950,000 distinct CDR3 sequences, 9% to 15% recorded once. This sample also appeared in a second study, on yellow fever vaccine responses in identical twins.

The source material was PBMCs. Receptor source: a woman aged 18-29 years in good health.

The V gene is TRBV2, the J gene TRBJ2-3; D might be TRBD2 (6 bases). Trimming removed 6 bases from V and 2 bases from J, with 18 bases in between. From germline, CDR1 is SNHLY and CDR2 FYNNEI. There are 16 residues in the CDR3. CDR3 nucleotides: TGTGCCAGCAGGTCCGGAGGGCTAGCGATCACAGATACGCAGTATTTT. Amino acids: CASRSGGLAITDTQYF.

DNA of the CDR3: TGTGCCAGCAGTTTATTAGGGTATGAGCAGTTCTTC. The encoded protein is CASSLLGYEQFF. This chain links TRBV28 with TRBJ2-1, with unresolved D. The CDR3 contains 12 residues. V was shortened by 1 base and J by 8 bases, with 6 bases between the two germline ends. Germline-derived CDR1 and CDR2 are MDHEN and SYDVKM.

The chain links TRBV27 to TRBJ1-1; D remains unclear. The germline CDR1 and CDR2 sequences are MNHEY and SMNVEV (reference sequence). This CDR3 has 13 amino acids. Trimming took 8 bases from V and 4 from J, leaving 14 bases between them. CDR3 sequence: CASQNTRVTEAFF. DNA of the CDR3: TGTGCCAGCCAGAATACTAGAGTCACTGAAGCTTTCTTT.

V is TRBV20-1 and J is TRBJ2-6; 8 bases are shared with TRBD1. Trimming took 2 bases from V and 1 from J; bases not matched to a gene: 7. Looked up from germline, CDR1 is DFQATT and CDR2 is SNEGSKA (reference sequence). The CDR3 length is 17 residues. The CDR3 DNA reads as TGCAGTGCTAGAAGGGGGACAGGCCTGTCTGGGGCCAACGTCCTGACTTTC. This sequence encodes CSARRGTGLSGANVLTF.

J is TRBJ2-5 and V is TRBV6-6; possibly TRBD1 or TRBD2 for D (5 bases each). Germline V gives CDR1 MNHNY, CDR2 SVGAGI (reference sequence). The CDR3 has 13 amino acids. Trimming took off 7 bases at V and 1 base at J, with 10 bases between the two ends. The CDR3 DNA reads TGTGCCAGCAAAAGGGACCTCCAAGAGACCCAGTACTTC. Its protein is CASKRDLQETQYF.

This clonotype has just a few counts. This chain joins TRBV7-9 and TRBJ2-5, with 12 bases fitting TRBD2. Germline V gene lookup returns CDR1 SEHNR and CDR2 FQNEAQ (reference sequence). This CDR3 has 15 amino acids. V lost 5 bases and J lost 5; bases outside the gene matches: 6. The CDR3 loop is CASSPRLAGDETQYF. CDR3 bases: TGTGCCAGCAGCCCAAGACTAGCGGGGGATGAGACCCAGTACTTC.

The chain's CDR3 is CASSYMGPNTEAFF. The CDR3 DNA is TGCGCCAGCAGCTATATGGGTCCGAACACTGAAGCTTTCTTT. The chain employs TRBV5-1 and TRBJ1-1; no reliable D call. The CDR3 covers 14 residues. Trimming left V 3 bases short and J 1 base short, with 10 bases between. The germline gives CDR1 SGHRS, CDR2 YFSETQ.

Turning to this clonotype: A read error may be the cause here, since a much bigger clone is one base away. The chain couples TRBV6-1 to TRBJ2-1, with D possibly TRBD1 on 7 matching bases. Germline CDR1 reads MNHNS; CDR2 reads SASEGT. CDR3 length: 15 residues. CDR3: CASSRQGLGMNEHFF. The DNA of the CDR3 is TGTGCCAGCAGTAGACAGGGACTGGGCATGAATGAGCACTTCTTC.

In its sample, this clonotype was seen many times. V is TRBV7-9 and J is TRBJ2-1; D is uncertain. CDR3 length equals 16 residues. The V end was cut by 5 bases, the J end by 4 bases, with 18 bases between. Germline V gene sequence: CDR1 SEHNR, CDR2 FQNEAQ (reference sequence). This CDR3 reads CASSPVVGPSYNEQFF. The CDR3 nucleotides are TGTGCCAGCAGCCCAGTTGTGGGCCCTTCTTACAATGAGCAGTTCTTC.

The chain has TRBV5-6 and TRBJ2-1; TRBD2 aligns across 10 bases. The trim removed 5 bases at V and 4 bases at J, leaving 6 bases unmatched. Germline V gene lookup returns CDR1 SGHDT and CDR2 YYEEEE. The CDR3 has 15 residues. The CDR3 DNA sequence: TGTGCCAGCAGACAAACTAGCGGGATATACAATGAGCAGTTCTTC. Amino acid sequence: CASRQTSGIYNEQFF.

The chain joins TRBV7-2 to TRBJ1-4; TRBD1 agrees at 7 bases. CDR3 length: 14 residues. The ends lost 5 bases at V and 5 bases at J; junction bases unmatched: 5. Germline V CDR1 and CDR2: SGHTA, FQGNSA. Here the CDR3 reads CASSPTGQNEKLFF. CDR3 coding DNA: TGTGCCAGCAGCCCAACGGGACAGAATGAAAAACTGTTTTTT.

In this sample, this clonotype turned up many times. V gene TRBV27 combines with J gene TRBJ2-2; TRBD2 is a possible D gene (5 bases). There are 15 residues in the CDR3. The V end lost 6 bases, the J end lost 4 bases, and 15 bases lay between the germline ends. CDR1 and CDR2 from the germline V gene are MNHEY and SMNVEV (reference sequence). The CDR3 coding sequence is TGTGCCAGCAGCCCAAGGACTGTCAGCACCGGGGAGCTGTTTTTT. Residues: CASSPRTVSTGELFF.

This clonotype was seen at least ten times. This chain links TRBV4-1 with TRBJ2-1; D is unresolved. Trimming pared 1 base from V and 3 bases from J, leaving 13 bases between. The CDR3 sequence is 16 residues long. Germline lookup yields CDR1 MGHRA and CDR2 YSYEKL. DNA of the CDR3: TGCGCCAGCAGCCAAGGAGGTAGCTACGACTACAATGAGCAGTTCTTC. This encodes CASSQGGSYDYNEQFF.

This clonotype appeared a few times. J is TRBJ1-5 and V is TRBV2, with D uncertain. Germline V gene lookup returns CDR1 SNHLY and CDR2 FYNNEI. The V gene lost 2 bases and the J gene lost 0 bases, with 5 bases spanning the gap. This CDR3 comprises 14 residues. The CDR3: CASSEWISNQPQHF. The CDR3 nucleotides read TGTGCCAGCAGTGAATGGATTAGCAATCAGCCCCAGCATTTT.

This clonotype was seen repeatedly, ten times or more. The CDR3 coding sequence is TGTGCCAGCAGTGCAGGAGGGGGCCTGGAGACCCAGTACTTC. Its protein is CASSAGGGLETQYF. V is TRBV12-3 or TRBV12-4 and J is TRBJ2-5; weak D call: TRBD1 (7 bases). Deletions cut 5 bases from V and 5 bases from J, with 15 bases between. The CDR3 is made up of 14 amino acids.

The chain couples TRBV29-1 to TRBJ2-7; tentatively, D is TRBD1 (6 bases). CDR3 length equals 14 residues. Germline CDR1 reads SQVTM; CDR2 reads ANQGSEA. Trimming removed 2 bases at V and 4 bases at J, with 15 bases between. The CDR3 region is CSVETGPSSYEQYV. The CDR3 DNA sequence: TGCAGCGTTGAAACAGGGCCAAGCTCATACGAGCAGTACGTC.

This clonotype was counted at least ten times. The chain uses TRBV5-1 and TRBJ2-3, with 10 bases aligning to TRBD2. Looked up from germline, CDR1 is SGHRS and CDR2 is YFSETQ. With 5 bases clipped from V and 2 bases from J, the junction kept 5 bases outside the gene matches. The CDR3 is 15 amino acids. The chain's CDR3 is CASRSGRDPTDTQYF. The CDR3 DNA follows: TGCGCCAGCAGGAGCGGGAGGGATCCCACAGATACGCAGTATTTT.

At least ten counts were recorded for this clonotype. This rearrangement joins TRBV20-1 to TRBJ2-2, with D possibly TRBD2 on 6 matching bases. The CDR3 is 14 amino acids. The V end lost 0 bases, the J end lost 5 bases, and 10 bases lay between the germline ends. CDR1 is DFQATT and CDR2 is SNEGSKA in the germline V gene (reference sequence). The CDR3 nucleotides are TGCAGTGCTAGAGATCTGGGGGGAACCGGGGAGCTGTTTTTT. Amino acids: CSARDLGGTGELFF.

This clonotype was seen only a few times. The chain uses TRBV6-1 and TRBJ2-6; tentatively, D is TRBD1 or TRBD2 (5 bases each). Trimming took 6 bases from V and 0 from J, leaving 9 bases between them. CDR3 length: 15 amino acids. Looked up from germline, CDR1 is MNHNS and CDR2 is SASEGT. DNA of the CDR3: TGTGCCAGCAGGGGGGAAAACTCTGGGGCCAACGTCCTGACTTTC. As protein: CASRGENSGANVLTF.

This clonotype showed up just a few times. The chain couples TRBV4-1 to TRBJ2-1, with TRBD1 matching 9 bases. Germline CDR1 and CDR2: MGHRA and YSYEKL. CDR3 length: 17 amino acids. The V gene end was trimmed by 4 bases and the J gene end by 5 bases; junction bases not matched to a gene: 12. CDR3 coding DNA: TGCGCCAGCAGCCCGCTGGGGACAGGGTCTATAGACAATGAGCAGTTCTTC. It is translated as CASSPLGTGSIDNEQFF.

DNA for the CDR3: TGTGCCAGCACCACAGGGACTAGCGTGTACACCGGGGAGCTGTTTTTT. This codes for CASTTGTSVYTGELFF. The chain is built from TRBV7-9 and TRBJ2-2, with 10 bases fitting TRBD2. V dropped 7 bases and J dropped 3; count of bases not matched to a gene: 8. CDR1 and CDR2 (germline): SEHNR, FQNEAQ (reference sequence). The CDR3 has 16 residues.

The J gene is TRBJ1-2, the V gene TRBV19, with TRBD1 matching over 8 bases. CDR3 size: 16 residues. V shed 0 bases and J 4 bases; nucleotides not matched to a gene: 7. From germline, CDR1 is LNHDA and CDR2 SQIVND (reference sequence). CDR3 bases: TGTGCCAGTAGTATAGACTGGACAGGGTCCGGCTATGGCTACACCTTC. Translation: CASSIDWTGSGYGYTF.

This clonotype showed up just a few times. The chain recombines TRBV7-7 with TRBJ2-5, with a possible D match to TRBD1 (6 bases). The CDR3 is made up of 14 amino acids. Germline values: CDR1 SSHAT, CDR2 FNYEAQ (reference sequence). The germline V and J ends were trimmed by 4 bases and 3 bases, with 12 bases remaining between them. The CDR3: CASSSSRGEETQYF. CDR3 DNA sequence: TGTGCCAGCAGCTCATCCAGGGGAGAAGAGACCCAGTACTTC.